This T cell receptor (beta chain) was profiled in a study of CD8+ T cells in alopecia areata. Germline V lookup: CDR1 MDHEN, CDR2 SYDVKM. The CDR3 sequence is 14 residues long. Trimming pared 7 bases from V and 0 bases from J, leaving 11 bases between. RNA was extracted and reverse transcribed into cDNA as the sequencing template. Here immunoSEQ multiplex PCR was the method, and the copy in TCRdb shows in-frame clones only, minus some. The profile shows 90,000 to 150,000 clones, approximately 59% of them singletons. Specified treatment: oral pan-JAK inhibitor, 5-10 mg twice daily. This specimen was CD8+ T cells sorted from blood, taken at week 4, from a patient treated with tofacitinib. The chain couples TRBV28 to TRBJ2-3; maybe TRBD2 (5 bases). The TCR was taken from a human donor with alopecia areata. CDR3 nucleotides: TGTGCCAGCACTCTTACGGGAAGCACAGATACGCAGTATTTT. Protein sequence: CASTLTGSTDTQYF.